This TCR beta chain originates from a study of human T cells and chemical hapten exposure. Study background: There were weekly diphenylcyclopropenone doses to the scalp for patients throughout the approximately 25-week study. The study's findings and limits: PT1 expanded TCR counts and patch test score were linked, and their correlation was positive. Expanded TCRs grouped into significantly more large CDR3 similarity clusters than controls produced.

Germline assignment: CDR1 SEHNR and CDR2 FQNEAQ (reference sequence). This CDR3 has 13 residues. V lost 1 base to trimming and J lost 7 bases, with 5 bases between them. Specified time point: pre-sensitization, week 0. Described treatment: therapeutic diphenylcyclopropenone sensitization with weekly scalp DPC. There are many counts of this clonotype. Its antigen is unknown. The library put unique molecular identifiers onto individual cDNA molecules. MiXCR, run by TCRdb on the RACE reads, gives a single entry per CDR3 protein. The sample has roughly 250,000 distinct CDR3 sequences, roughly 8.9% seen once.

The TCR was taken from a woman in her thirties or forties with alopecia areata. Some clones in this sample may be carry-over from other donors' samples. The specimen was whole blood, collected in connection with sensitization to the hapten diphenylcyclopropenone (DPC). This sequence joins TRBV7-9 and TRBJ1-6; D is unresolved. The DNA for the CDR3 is TGTGCCAGCAGCTTAGTCACAAATTCACCCCTCCACTTT. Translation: CASSLVTNSPLHF. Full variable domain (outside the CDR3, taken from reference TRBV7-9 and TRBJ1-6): DTGVSQNPRHKITKRGQNVTFRCDPISEHNRLYWYRQTLGQGPEFLTYFQNEAQLEKSRLLSDRFSAERPKGSFSTLEIQRTEQGDSAMYLCASSLVTNSPLHFGNGTRLTVT.